The 29 T cell receptor beta chains presented below share a single source sample, sequenced in a study of T cell changes during pregnancy in multiple sclerosis. Data came from immunoSEQ multiplex PCR; TCRdb stores just in-frame clones and leaves some out. Of roughly 20,000 clones listed, roughly nine tenths are singletons. The starting material was CD8+ T cells from peripheral blood mononuclear cells, obtained in the second trimester of pregnancy. The receptors derive from a female donor in good health, enrolled as a control in a pregnancy study.

In regard to this clone: Germline is not matched at one junction end, which may reflect a read error. The chain has TRBV7-7 and TRBJ2-7; D not certain. The germline V gene encodes CDR1 SSHAT and CDR2 FNYEAQ (reference sequence). This CDR3 contains 13 residues. The CDR3 is CASSLRVCTITPF. The CDR3 bases are TGTGCTAGCAGCTTACGAGTGTGTACCATAACGCCTTTC.

This chain uses TRBV6-5 with TRBJ1-2; weak D call: TRBD1 (5 bases). Germline lookup yields CDR1 MNHEY and CDR2 SVGAGI. Trimming took off 5 bases at V and 4 bases at J, with 14 bases between the two ends. This CDR3 contains 14 residues. This chain's CDR3 is CASSDLDSFYGYTF. CDR3 sequence (DNA): TGTGCCAGCAGTGACCTAGACAGTTTCTATGGCTACACCTTC.

The gene calls are TRBV19 and TRBJ2-7; 8 bases fit TRBD2. This CDR3 is 15 amino acids long. Germline lookup yields CDR1 LNHDA and CDR2 SQIVND (reference sequence). Trimming took 3 bases from V and 2 from J; bases not matched to a gene: 6. CDR3 sequence: CASSMRREVAYEQYF. In DNA form, the CDR3 reads TGTGCCAGTAGTATGCGGCGGGAGGTTGCCTACGAGCAGTACTTC.

This clone showed up just a few times. The chain joins TRBV27 to TRBJ1-6; 9 bases line up with TRBD1. This CDR3 is 17 amino acids long. Germline V CDR1 and CDR2: MNHEY, SMNVEV (reference sequence). V was pared by 4 bases and J by 7 bases, with 11 bases of the junction left unmatched. This CDR3 is CASSYRTGVFKNSPLHF. CDR3 DNA: TGTGCCAGCAGTTACAGGACAGGGGTATTTAAAAATTCACCCCTCCACTTT.

This clone has more than one count but fewer than ten. This chain joins TRBV30 and TRBJ1-1; TRBD1 might be the D (5 bases). Trimming took 5 bases from V and 4 from J, leaving 14 bases between them. The germline CDR1 and CDR2 sequences are GTSNPN and SVGIG (reference sequence). The CDR3 has 13 residues. CDR3 residues: CAWLRGKGTEAFF. The CDR3 DNA reads TGTGCCTGGTTAAGGGGAAAAGGCACTGAAGCTTTCTTT.

This chain links TRBV10-3 with TRBJ2-7; 7 bases match TRBD2. The germline V gene has CDR1 ENHRY and CDR2 SYGVKD. V trimming: 3 bases; J trimming: 4 bases; junction bases outside the gene matches: 9. This CDR3 has 15 residues. The CDR3 loop is CAISESPPAGYEQYF. The CDR3 DNA is TGTGCCATCAGTGAATCTCCGCCAGCGGGATACGAGCAGTACTTC.

V is TRBV29-1 and J is TRBJ1-4, with D perhaps TRBD1 (6 bases). V lost 1 base and J lost 3, with 9 bases in between. The CDR3 is 14 residues long. Looked up from germline, CDR1 is SQVTM and CDR2 is ANQGSEA. The CDR3 loop is CSVEAGHSNEKLFF. The CDR3 nucleotides are TGCAGCGTTGAAGCGGGACACTCTAATGAAAAACTGTTTTTT. The full variable domain, completed using reference TRBV29-1 and TRBJ1-4, is SAVISQKPSRDICQRGTSLTIQCQVDSQVTMMFWYRQQPGQSLTLIATANQGSEATYESGFVIDKFPISRPNLTFSTLTVSNMSPEDSSIYLCSVEAGHSNEKLFFGSGTQLSVL.

The chain combines TRBV4-1 with TRBJ2-2; 7 bases match TRBD1. The CDR3 extends over 12 amino acids. The V and J ends lost 7 bases and 7 bases, in that order; junction bases with no gene match: 3. Germline assignment: CDR1 MGHRA and CDR2 YSYEKL. CDR3 in DNA: TGCGCCAGCAACAGGGGTCGCGGGGAGCTGTTTTTT. Its translation: CASNRGRGELFF.

The chain has TRBV28 and TRBJ2-3, with TRBD1 as a possible D gene (5 bases). V lost 7 bases, J lost 5 bases, and 10 bases lay in between. CDR1 is MDHEN and CDR2 is SYDVKM in the germline V gene. This CDR3 comprises 12 residues. The DNA of the CDR3 is TGTGCCAGCACCGTAGACAGAGATACGCAGTATTTT. It codes for CASTVDRDTQYF. Full variable domain (remainder filled in from reference TRBV28 and TRBJ2-3): DVKVTQSSRYLVKRTGEKVFLECVQDMDHENMFWYRQDPGLGLRLIYFSYDVKMKEKGDIPEGYSVSREKKERFSLILESASTNQTSMYLCASTVDRDTQYFGPGTRLTVL.

J is TRBJ2-1 and V is TRBV7-9, with TRBD1 matching 10 bases. Germline values: CDR1 SEHNR, CDR2 FQNEAQ (reference sequence). After removal of 1 base from V and 7 bases from J, the junction contained 7 bases not matched to a gene. The CDR3 has 16 amino acids. In DNA form, the CDR3 reads TGTGCCAGCAGCTTAGGAGGGACAGGGGCGCCGAATGAGCAGTTCTTC. Residues: CASSLGGTGAPNEQFF.

This chain uses TRBV19 with TRBJ2-5, with TRBD2 as a possible D gene (7 bases). The CDR3 runs to 15 residues. The germline V gene has CDR1 LNHDA and CDR2 SQIVND (reference sequence). The V end lost 3 bases, the J end lost 5 bases, and 16 bases lay between the germline ends. CDR3 protein: CASSIRGRGGETQYF. For the CDR3, the DNA is TGTGCCAGTAGTATTCGGGGCAGGGGAGGGGAGACCCAGTACTTC.

The V gene is TRBV19, the J gene TRBJ2-1; 11 nucleotides agree with TRBD2. The V gene end was trimmed by 5 bases and the J gene end by 10 bases; junction bases not matched to a gene: 10. The CDR3 sequence is 15 residues long. Germline loops: CDR1 LNHDA, CDR2 SQIVND (reference sequence). This chain's CDR3 is CASSPERGLADEQFF. The CDR3 DNA reads TGTGCCAGTAGTCCCGAGAGGGGACTAGCGGACGAGCAGTTCTTC. Based on the CDR3 plus reference TRBV19 and TRBJ2-1, the full variable domain is DGGITQSPKYLFRKEGQNVTLSCEQNLNHDAMYWYRQDPGQGLRLIYYSQIVNDFQKGDIAEGYSVSREKKESFPLTVTSAQKNPTAFYLCASSPERGLADEQFFGPGTRLTVL.

This clone was detected once. The V call is TRBV4-2, the J call TRBJ2-7; 13 bases match TRBD2. The CDR3 consists of 18 residues. V lost 0 bases, J lost 2 bases, and 7 bases stayed unmatched. Germline values: CDR1 LGHNA, CDR2 YNFKEQ. Here the CDR3 DNA reads TGTGCCAGCAGCCAAGATGAATCCGGACTAGCGGGAGCCTACGAGCAGTACTTC. Protein product: CASSQDESGLAGAYEQYF.

The V call is TRBV5-6, the J call TRBJ1-2, with D maybe TRBD1 (5 bases). Germline CDR1 is SGHDT and CDR2 is YYEEEE. The CDR3 has 12 residues. The germline V and J ends were trimmed by 4 bases and 6 bases, with 10 bases remaining between them. The CDR3 here is CASSPDSNGYTF. CDR3 nucleotide sequence: TGTGCCAGCAGCCCAGACAGTAATGGCTACACCTTC.

The J gene is TRBJ1-1, the V gene TRBV15; no definite D call. Germline V lookup: CDR1 LNHNV, CDR2 YYDKDF (reference sequence). The V and J ends lost 0 bases and 8 bases respectively, with 10 bases between them. The CDR3 length is 13 residues. The CDR3 here is CATSREGAPEAFF. The CDR3 DNA is TGTGCCACCAGCAGAGAAGGAGCCCCCGAAGCTTTCTTT. Full variable domain (outside the CDR3, taken from reference TRBV15 and TRBJ1-1): DAMVIQNPRYQVTQFGKPVTLSCSQTLNHNVMYWYQQKSSQAPKLLFHYYDKDFNNEADTPDNFQSRRPNTSFCFLDIRSPGLGDTAMYLCATSREGAPEAFFGQGTRLTVV.

The chain couples TRBV4-2 to TRBJ2-2; D uncertain. V lost 0 bases and J 6 bases, leaving 11 bases between the germline ends. The CDR3 contains 15 residues. Germline values: CDR1 LGHNA, CDR2 YNFKEQ. The CDR3 region has the DNA TGTGCCAGCAGCCAAGAAACCGGCGGCTCCGGGGAGCTGTTTTTT. Translation: CASSQETGGSGELFF.

This clone has just a few counts. This sequence joins TRBV7-9 and TRBJ1-5; a weak D match, TRBD1 (5 bases). This CDR3 spans 14 amino acids. With 1 base removed from V and 4 bases from J, the gap between germline ends came to 8 bases. The V gene's germline CDR1 is SEHNR and CDR2 FQNEAQ (reference sequence). CDR3 amino acids: CASSLESGNQPQHF. The CDR3 DNA reads TGTGCCAGCAGCTTAGAGTCAGGGAATCAGCCCCAGCATTTT.

J is TRBJ2-1 and V is TRBV13; tentatively, D is TRBD2 (6 bases). With 8 bases removed from V and 7 bases from J, the gap between germline ends came to 15 bases. The germline gives CDR1 PRHDT, CDR2 FYEKMQ (reference sequence). This CDR3 comprises 13 residues. The CDR3, as DNA: TGTGCCAGCCGGGGACTCGAGAGGAATGAGCAGTTCTTC. Its translation is CASRGLERNEQFF. Filled out from reference TRBV13 and TRBJ2-1, the complete variable domain reads AAGVIQSPRHLIKEKRETATLKCYPIPRHDTVYWYQQGPGQDPQFLISFYEKMQSDKGSIPDRFSAQQFSDYHSELNMSSLELGDSALYFCASRGLERNEQFFGPGTRLTVL.

The chain uses TRBV19 and TRBJ2-1; 10 bases fit TRBD1. V was clipped by 5 bases and J by 8 bases; unmatched bases: 12. The germline CDR1 and CDR2 sequences are LNHDA and SQIVND (reference sequence). CDR3 length: 16 residues. The CDR3 sequence: CASSVPPGQGMDEQFF. The CDR3 region has the DNA TGTGCCAGTAGTGTACCTCCGGGACAGGGGATGGATGAGCAGTTCTTC.

The rearrangement uses TRBV6-4 and TRBJ2-1, with TRBD2 matching 8 bases. The CDR3 covers 15 residues. Germline values: CDR1 MRHNA, CDR2 SNTAGT. Trimming removed 8 bases from V and 6 bases from J; junction bases left unmatched: 12. CDR3 loop: CASSEAGAASNEQFF. Written as DNA, the CDR3 is TGTGCCAGCTCGGAAGCGGGGGCGGCGTCCAATGAGCAGTTCTTC.

The chain combines TRBV27 with TRBJ2-5; D could derive from TRBD1 or TRBD2 (6 bases each). Trimming stripped 6 bases from V and 0 bases from J, with 11 bases between. Germline V gives CDR1 MNHEY, CDR2 SMNVEV (reference sequence). CDR3 size: 14 residues. The CDR3 loop is CASSLGGYQETQYF. The CDR3 bases are TGTGCCAGCAGCTTAGGGGGGTACCAAGAGACCCAGTACTTC.

This chain links TRBV13 with TRBJ2-7, with 12 bases fitting TRBD2. V trimming: 5 bases; J trimming: 4 bases; junction bases outside the gene matches: 3. CDR1 is PRHDT and CDR2 is FYEKMQ in the germline V gene (reference sequence). CDR3 length: 14 residues. In nucleotides, the CDR3 is TGTGCCAGCAGCCCCGGGACTAGCGGGTACGAGCAGTACTTC. Translating it yields CASSPGTSGYEQYF.

This rearrangement joins TRBV10-3 to TRBJ2-1; 11 nucleotides line up with TRBD2. This CDR3 comprises 16 residues. Germline V lookup: CDR1 ENHRY, CDR2 SYGVKD. V dropped 2 bases and J dropped 7; count of bases not matched to a gene: 7. The CDR3 spells CAISELVASGRNEQFF. DNA of the CDR3: TGTGCCATCAGTGAGCTCGTGGCTAGCGGGAGGAATGAGCAGTTCTTC.

This clone appeared a single time. The chain has TRBV5-6 and TRBJ2-5, with TRBD1 as a possible D gene (6 bases). TRBJ2-7 explains the end of the DNA better; the J call may be wrong. Germline V gene data show CDR1 as SGHDT and CDR2 as YYEEEE. This CDR3 region has 16 residues. Here the CDR3 DNA reads TGTGCCAGCAGCTTGGTCGCTGGACCAGGGGCCTACGAGCAGTACTTC. As protein: CASSLVAGPGAYEQYF.

The V and J genes are TRBV5-8 and TRBJ2-7, with 9 bases matching TRBD2. The V and J ends lost 2 bases and 2 bases, in that order; junction bases with no gene match: 8. This CDR3 has 16 residues. Germline CDR1 SGHTS, CDR2 YDEGEE. Here the CDR3 reads CASSLIAGADTYEQYF. CDR3 DNA: TGTGCCAGCAGCTTAATAGCGGGGGCCGATACCTACGAGCAGTACTTC.

The gene calls are TRBV7-2 and TRBJ2-7; D gene unclear. CDR1 is SGHTA, CDR2 FQGNSA, per germline. This CDR3 contains 15 residues. V was shortened by 2 bases and J by 3 bases, with 14 bases between the two germline ends. The DNA for the CDR3 is TGTGCCAGCAGCTTATCACAGAATTACCTCTACGAGCAGTACTTC. Its protein is CASSLSQNYLYEQYF. The whole variable domain, filled in from reference TRBV7-2 and TRBJ2-7, reads GAGVSQSPSNKVTEKGKDVELRCDPISGHTALYWYRQSLGQGLEFLIYFQGNSAPDKSGLPSDRFSAERTGGSVSTLTIQRTQQEDSAVYLCASSLSQNYLYEQYFGPGTRLTVT.

This clone was seen more than once but under ten times. The chain is built from TRBV6-1 and TRBJ2-3; 8 bases match TRBD2. V gave up 0 bases and J gave up 1 base; unmatched junction bases: 3. The CDR3 length is 16 residues. Per germline, CDR1 MNHNS and CDR2 SASEGT. This chain's CDR3 is CASSEARGDGTDTQYF. In DNA, the CDR3 is TGTGCCAGCAGTGAAGCGCGGGGGGACGGCACAGATACGCAGTATTTT.

This clone came up once. The J gene is TRBJ1-5, the V gene TRBV28, with D possibly being TRBD1 (6 bases). The CDR3 has 16 amino acids. The germline gives CDR1 MDHEN, CDR2 SYDVKM. V was pared by 5 bases and J by 2 bases, with 16 bases between. CDR3 in DNA: TGTGCCAGCAGTCCCCGGCGGGGGCGGGGCAATCAGCCCCAGCATTTT. Translating gives CASSPRRGRGNQPQHF.

The chain recombines TRBV28 with TRBJ1-5; TRBD1 matches 7 bases. The CDR3 consists of 15 residues. V dropped 4 bases and J dropped 9; count of bases not matched to a gene: 12. Per the germline V gene, CDR1 is MDHEN and CDR2 is SYDVKM. The CDR3 DNA reads as TGTGCCAGCAGTTGGGGGCAGGGGGAGGTCCTGCCCCAGCATTTT. Its protein product is CASSWGQGEVLPQHF.